This T cell receptor (beta chain) emerged from a study of cytomegalovirus exposure and HLA in healthy donors (TCRdb year 2017). In terms of the full investigation: An earlier analysis of approximately 590 of the donors reported 250 to 350 Gb of sequence data and 100 million to 140 million unique TCR beta sequences from 190 million or so T cells. The study combined high-throughput TCR immunosequencing, statistical association of individual TCRs with disease status, and machine learning to predict cytomegalovirus infection status. In an earlier analysis of 500 to 650 of the donors, high-throughput TCR beta sequencing was used to judge whether each TCR beta V gene segment behaved as functional or pseudogenic. A later genetic analysis took genome-wide SNP genotypes for about three fifths of the roughly 670 donors and used that subset as a discovery cohort. Donor age, sex, ethnicity and CMV serostatus were compiled together with the repertoire data. In the later analysis, no new phenotypic data were used to find candidate immune exposures; instead, reliance was placed on TCR beta sequences and their occurrence across donors. The study aimed to test whether cataloging public T cell receptors could reveal signatures of past pathogen exposure. Roughly 5 DR-DQ haplotypes were handled as single units for association and clustering, since linkage in the cohort was strong. Both class I and class II loci were covered by HLA typing, at four-digit resolution. In a later analysis, previously published TCR beta repertoires from some 640 donors were re-analyzed and high-resolution HLA genotyping was added so that TCR occurrence patterns could be studied. On average, 235,054 unique TCR beta nucleotide sequences were sequenced per donor among a few hundred genotyped donors of the cohort, with roughly 18% of those sequences being non-productive. The number of typed donors differed by locus: roughly 629-640 for A, B, C, DRB1 and DQB1; 522 for DQA1; approximately 610 for DPA1; and 400 to 480 for DPB1. About 320 gigabases of sequencing data and tens of millions of unique TCR sequences were included in an early release covering under 650 HLA-typed donors. The genetic ancestry cluster associated with self-reported Caucasian donors included roughly four fifths of the approximately 400 genotyped donors. Along with the approximately 670-subject first cohort, a separate validation cohort of about 110 different subjects was used. Using immunosequencing, the study profiled T cell repertoires from around 680 subjects and related those repertoires to cytomegalovirus serostatus. Every discovery cohort repertoire had been produced on one sequencing platform. Beyond this particular receptor, the publication reports: A later analysis found that TCR association rates varied across HLA loci, with DRB1 alleles showing the most associated TCRs and HLA-C alleles the fewest. Most TCR sequences were seen in very few donors, while some public TCRs were found in many individuals. V-gene and J-gene trimming of TCR beta chains was associated with a missense DCLRE1C variant in a later genetic analysis, and the association was replicated in an independent cohort. A further reported finding was that TCR beta sequences accurately predicted the HLA-A and HLA-B alleles for most subjects in the first cohort. In a later analysis, most CMV-associated TCR beta chains were found to appear HLA-restricted, with HLA associations seemingly driven largely by CMV exposure. Three of the identified cytomegalovirus-associated TCR beta chains were confirmed in vitro to be specific for cytomegalovirus antigens. Linkage disequilibrium might explain the correlated functional status among segregating V segments, but an unknown experimental factor could not be excluded. Several of the top co-occurrence clusters appeared to be linked to parvovirus B19, influenza, CMV and Epstein-Barr virus, according to a later analysis. Some IMGT-functional V segments, including TRBV6-2 and TRBV6-3, could not be distinguished by the 87-base-pair reads and were therefore excluded. According to a later genetic analysis, donors in an Asian-associated ancestry cluster had fewer N-insertions in productive TCRs than the approximately 700-donor mean. Immune exposure information for the cohort was limited to CMV serostatus. At a false discovery rate of 0.05, a later analysis linked 15,000 to 20,000 TCR beta sequences to specific HLA alleles. Assigning TCR associations to individual alleles was difficult when HLA alleles, especially DR and DQ, strongly co-occurred. Because HLA typing was missing for some donors at each locus, association tests included only the typed subset. The earlier analysis of about 600 of the donors excluded about 16 rarely observed V segments, including chromosome 9 orphons, because counts were too low. The presence/absence analyses assumed that sequencing depth was roughly uniform across donors, and that assumption may not be true. The study gave a list of roughly 150 TCR beta chains associated with cytomegalovirus. Cytomegalovirus status was reported to be diagnosed by the classifier with high specificity and sensitivity in both the original and validation cohorts. According to the authors, the approach could potentially be generalized to other disease states and immunological phenotypes. A cluster of highly shared sequence variants was judged likely to be a technical artifact of the sequencing pipeline. A later analysis found that HLA-associated TCR beta chains were more clonally expanded and had lower generation probabilities than equally common non-associated chains. An earlier analysis of some 590 of the donors showed that most TCR beta V segments appeared in productive rearrangements either about 90% or about 30% of the time, which broadly matched IMGT annotations. The cohort was sequenced for TCR beta chains only, and without alpha or paired-chain data the features that could be detected were limited.

The cohort comprised 670 or so healthy bone marrow donors. All cohort members were sampled while nominally healthy, although unrecorded immune exposures were likely present. The donor was CMV seropositive and was included in the group of 300 or so seropositive cohort members. A peripheral blood sample was collected from each donor, and TCR beta sequencing was performed on peripheral blood mononuclear cells. The Qiagen DNeasy Blood Extraction Kit was used to extract genomic DNA from the blood cell samples. A remark on this clone: Its antigen is not yet known. It has no much larger one-base neighbor in the sample; base qualities were not kept.

The CDR1 and CDR2 encoded by the germline V gene (reference sequence) are GTSNPN and SVGIG. Taken from cysteine to phenylalanine, the CDR3 has 13 residues. Only the CDR3 region is kept as DNA, spanning 39 bases read in frame from base 1. The junction shows trimming of 3 bases on V and 6 bases on J, plus 12 bases between the germline ends. Receptor libraries were prepared by the immunoSEQ multiplex PCR assay. For the multiplex PCR, a mixture combining 60 forward primers for TCR Vbeta segments and 13 reverse primers for TCR Jbeta segments was used. The CDR3 region of rearranged TCR beta genes was amplified from genomic DNA with a multiplex PCR assay. The amplified TCR beta libraries were sequenced on the Illumina HiSeq System as 87-base-pair reads. In the source study's methods: A later analysis counted approximately 74 million unique TCR beta chains across the 550 to 700 repertoires, and roughly 10 million of these chains were shared by at least two donors. A nearest-neighbor algorithm error-corrected the raw reads and collapsed the reads into unique sequences, merging closely related sequences to remove PCR and sequencing errors. To assign V, D and J gene segments, CDR3 sequences were aligned to IMGT reference sequences. Each retained sequence needed at least a six-nucleotide match to both a V gene segment and a J gene segment. A rearrangement was called productive if the CDR3 had no stop codons and remained in frame with V and J, and every other rearrangement was called non-productive. Following IMGT convention, CDR3 was defined as the stretch from the second conserved V-encoded cysteine to the conserved J-encoded phenylalanine. The earlier analysis of about 570 of the donors excluded any sequence lacking an unambiguous match to a single V gene segment. In an earlier analysis of 587 of the donors, V segments were called functional above 56.7% productive rearrangements and were called segregating when the between-donor standard deviation exceeded 5%. A statistical classification framework was developed to diagnose cytomegalovirus status using the catalog of TCR beta chain sequences. In a later analysis, TCR nucleotide sequences were compared against IMGT/GENE-DB human TR gene sequences so that V and J genes could be assigned. Using the TCRdist pipeline, a later analysis assigned CDR3 sequences along with most-parsimonious VDJ recombination scenarios. A later analysis defined each TCR beta chain by its CDR3 amino acid sequence plus V-gene family, and excluded reads lacking a unique V-gene family. In a later analysis, nearly 600 highly shared, low-generation-probability nucleotide sequences were removed to address suspected cross-contamination and a sequencing artifact. For each public chain, a later analysis derived a clonal expansion index from normalized ranks of inferred template counts within each repertoire. A later analysis computed generation probabilities with a VDJ recombination model fitted to out-of-frame rearrangements, and checked the results against IGoR. Hypergeometric tests were used in a later analysis to score TCR-TCR, TCR-HLA and TCR-CMV co-occurrence, with a repertoire-size bias correction applied to the TCR pairs. False discovery rates were estimated in a later analysis by permuting HLA or CMV assignments 20 times. A later analysis grouped co-occurring TCRs with DBSCAN, adding TCRdist sequence similarity when clustering within HLA-allele-positive subsets. Co-occurrence clustering excluded repertoires with fewer than 30,000 or more than 120,000 public chains, plus five with anomalous nucleotide sharing. Not all clones reach the TCRdb copy of this immuneACCESS table, which keeps in-frame sequences only. Checked studies attribute under half of the gap to unresolved V genes and leave the rest unexplained. Clone size and the V and J calls come from that table; the DNA yielded D and trimming. The sample profile shows some 200,000 clones; around 75% of them were found once. Jointly, the top ten make up 0.35% to 0.5% of the sample.

The clonotype was recovered from a male donor in good health and CMV-seropositive. Recombination joined TRBV30 with TRBJ2-1, and TRBD2 may be the D gene, going by 5 matching bases. The sequencing input was PBMCs. The CDR3 region has the sequence CAWRKTGVNEQFF. The bases are TGTGCCTGGAGGAAGACCGGGGTCAATGAGCAGTTCTTC.